The 2 T cell receptor beta chains below come from one sample, sequenced in a study of Graves' ophthalmopathy and Graves' hyperthyroidism. Transcripts of RNA were the source for amplifying TCR beta CDR3 regions. Scientists carried out first-round RT-PCR using HTBI primers and then a second-round multiplex PCR. TCRdb used MiXCR to reprocess the multiplex PCR reads, holding one entry per CDR3 protein. The repertoire has about 230,000 distinct CDR3 sequences, around 45% of them found once; the top ten carry less than 60%. Specimen: peripheral blood. The source of these receptors is an adult man with Graves' ophthalmopathy.

The chain links TRBV10-1 to TRBJ2-5; D possibly corresponds to TRBD2 (6 bases). This CDR3 region has 16 residues. CDR1 is WNHNN and CDR2 is SYGVQD in the germline V gene (reference sequence). The V gene lost 8 bases and the J gene lost 1 base, with 20 bases spanning the gap. In nucleotides, the CDR3 is TGCGCCAGCTCCCCCATTGGAGGGGCCCTCCAAGAGACCCAGTACTTC. Its translation is CASSPIGGALQETQYF.

As to this clonotype: A much larger clone sits a single nucleotide away, making a read error possible. The chain couples TRBV10-3 to TRBJ1-6; a weak D match, TRBD1 (5 bases). CDR3 length: 17 residues. The V end lost 0 bases, the J end lost 8 bases, and 17 bases lay between the germline ends. CDR1 and CDR2 (germline): ENHRY, SYGVKD. This CDR3 is CAISESATEGRDSPLHF. CDR3 DNA: TGTGCCATCAGTGAGTCTGCGACAGAGGGAAGGGATTCACCCCTCCACTTT.